Given below is one TCR beta chain in context. One junction end does not reproduce the germline sequence, and a read error may be involved. In the original analysis: Across clinicopathological groups, CDR3 differences served as the basis for building a distant-metastasis classifier for papillary thyroid cancer. TCRdb reanalyzed the PCR reads with MiXCR. The V and J calls were not made by the authors but by TCRdb's processing. The table records roughly 65,000 clones, approximately 15% of them present only once. The data originate from a study of metastatic and nonmetastatic thyroid tumors. Study context: Blood and tumor or nodule tissue repertoires from malignant and benign thyroid patients were compared.

All patients reached thyroid surgery having received no treatment beforehand. The CDR3 consists of 13 residues. This receptor was obtained from a male donor with papillary thyroid cancer or a benign thyroid nodule (not recorded which). Some clones in this sample may be carry-over from other donors' samples. The chain combines TRBV12-3 or TRBV12-4 with TRBJ1-1; a possible D gene is TRBD1 (5 bases). Sequencing was carried out using blood. The CDR3 DNA is TGTGCCAGCAGGCGACAGCTGAACACTGAAGCTTCCTTT. It encodes CASRRQLNTEASF.